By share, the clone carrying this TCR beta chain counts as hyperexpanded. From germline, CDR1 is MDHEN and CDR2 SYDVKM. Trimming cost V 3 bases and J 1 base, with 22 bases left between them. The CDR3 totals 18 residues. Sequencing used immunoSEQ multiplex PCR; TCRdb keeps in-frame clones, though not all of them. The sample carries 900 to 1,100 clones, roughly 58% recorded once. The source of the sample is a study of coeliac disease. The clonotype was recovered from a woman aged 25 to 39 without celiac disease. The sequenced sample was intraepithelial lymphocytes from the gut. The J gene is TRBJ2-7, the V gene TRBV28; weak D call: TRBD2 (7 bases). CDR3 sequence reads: CASSFWSSGGHLSYEQYF. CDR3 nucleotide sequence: TGTGCCAGCAGTTTTTGGTCGTCGGGGGGACACCTGTCCTACGAGCAGTACTTC.